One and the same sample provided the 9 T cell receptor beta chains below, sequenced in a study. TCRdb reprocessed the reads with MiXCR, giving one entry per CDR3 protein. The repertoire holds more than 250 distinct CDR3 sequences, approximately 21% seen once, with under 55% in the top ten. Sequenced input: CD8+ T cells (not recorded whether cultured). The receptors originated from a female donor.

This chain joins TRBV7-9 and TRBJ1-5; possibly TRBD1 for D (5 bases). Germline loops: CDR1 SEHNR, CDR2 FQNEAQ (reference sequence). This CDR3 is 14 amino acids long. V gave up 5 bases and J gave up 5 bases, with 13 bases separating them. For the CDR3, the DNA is TGTGCCAGCAGCCCACGCGGGGCTTATCAGCCCCAGCATTTT. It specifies CASSPRGAYQPQHF.

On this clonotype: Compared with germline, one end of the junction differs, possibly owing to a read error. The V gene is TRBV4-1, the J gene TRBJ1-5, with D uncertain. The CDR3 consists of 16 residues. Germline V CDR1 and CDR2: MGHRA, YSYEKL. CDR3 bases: TGCGCCAGTAGCCAAGAGGAGGGATCATGGAATCAGCCCCAGCATTTT. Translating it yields CASSQEEGSWNQPQHF.

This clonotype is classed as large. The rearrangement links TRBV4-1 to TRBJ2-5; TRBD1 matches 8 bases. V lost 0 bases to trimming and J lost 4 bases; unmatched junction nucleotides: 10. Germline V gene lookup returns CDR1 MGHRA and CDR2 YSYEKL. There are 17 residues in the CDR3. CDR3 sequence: CASSQEETGDLSETQYF. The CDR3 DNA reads TGCGCCAGCAGCCAAGAGGAGACAGGGGACCTCTCAGAGACCCAGTACTTC.

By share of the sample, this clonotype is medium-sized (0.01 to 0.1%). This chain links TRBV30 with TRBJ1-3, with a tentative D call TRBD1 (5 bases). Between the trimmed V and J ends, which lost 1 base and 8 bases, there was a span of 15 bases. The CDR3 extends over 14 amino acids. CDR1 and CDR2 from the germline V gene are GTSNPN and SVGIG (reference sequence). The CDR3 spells CAWSEAWTRHTIYF. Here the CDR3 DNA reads TGTGCCTGGAGTGAGGCCTGGACACGACACACCATATATTTT.

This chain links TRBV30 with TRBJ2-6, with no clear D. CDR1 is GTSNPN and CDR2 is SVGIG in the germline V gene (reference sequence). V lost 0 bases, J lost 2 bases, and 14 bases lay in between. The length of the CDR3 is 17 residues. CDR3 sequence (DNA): TGTGCCTGGAGTGTATGGCGGCAGGAGCCTGGGGCCAACGTCCTGACTTTC. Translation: CAWSVWRQEPGANVLTF.

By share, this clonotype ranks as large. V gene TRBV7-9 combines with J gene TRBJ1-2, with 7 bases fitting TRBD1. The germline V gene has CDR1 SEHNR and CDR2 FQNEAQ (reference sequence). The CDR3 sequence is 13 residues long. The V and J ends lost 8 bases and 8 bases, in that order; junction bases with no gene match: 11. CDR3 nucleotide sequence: TGTGCCAGCCAAGACAGGGAAGGTAGAGGCTACACCTTC. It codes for CASQDREGRGYTF.

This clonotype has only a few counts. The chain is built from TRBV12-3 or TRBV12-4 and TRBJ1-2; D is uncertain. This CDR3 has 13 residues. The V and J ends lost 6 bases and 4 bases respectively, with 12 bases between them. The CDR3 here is CASSLNSLYGYTF. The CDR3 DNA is TGTGCCAGCAGCCTCAATTCCCTCTATGGCTACACCTTC.

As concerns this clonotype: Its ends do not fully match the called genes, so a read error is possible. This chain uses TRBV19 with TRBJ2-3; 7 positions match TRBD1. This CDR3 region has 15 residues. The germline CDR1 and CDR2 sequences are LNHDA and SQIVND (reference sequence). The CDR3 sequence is CDSSEDRRLADTQYF. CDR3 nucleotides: TGTGACAGTAGTGAGGACAGGAGGCTTGCAGATACGCAGTATTTT. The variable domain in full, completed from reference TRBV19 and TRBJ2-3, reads DGGITQSPKYLFRKEGQNVTLSCEQNLNHDAMYWYRQDPGQGLRLIYYSQIVNDFQKGDIAEGYSVSREKKESFPLTVTSAQKNPTAFYLCDSSEDRRLADTQYFGPGTRLTVL.

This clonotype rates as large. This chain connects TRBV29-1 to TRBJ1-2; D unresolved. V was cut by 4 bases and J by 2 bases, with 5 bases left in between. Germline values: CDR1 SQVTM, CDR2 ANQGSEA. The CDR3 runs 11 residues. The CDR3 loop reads CSVVSNYGYTF. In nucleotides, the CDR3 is TGCAGCGTTGTATCCAACTATGGCTACACCTTC.